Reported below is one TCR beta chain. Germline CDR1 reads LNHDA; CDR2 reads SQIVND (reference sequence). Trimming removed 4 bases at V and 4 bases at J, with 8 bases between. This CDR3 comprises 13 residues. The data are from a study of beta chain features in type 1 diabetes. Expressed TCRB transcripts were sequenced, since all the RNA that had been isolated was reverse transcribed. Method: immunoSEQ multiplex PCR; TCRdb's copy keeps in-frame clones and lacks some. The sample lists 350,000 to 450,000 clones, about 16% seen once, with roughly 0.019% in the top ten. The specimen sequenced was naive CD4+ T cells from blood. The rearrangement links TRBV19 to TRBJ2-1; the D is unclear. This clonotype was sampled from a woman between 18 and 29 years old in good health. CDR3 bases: TGTGCCAGTAGTACTTCTATGTACAATGAGCAGTTCTTC. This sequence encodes CASSTSMYNEQFF.